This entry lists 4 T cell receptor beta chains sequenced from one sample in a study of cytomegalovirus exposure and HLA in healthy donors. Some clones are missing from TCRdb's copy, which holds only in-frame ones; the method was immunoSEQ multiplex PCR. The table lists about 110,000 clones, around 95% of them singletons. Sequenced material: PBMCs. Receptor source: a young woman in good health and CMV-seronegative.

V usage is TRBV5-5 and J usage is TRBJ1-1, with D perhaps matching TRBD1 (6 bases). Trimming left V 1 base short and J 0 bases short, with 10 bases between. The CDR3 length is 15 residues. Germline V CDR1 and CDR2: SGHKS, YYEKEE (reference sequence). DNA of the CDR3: TGTGCCAGCAGCTTGAGTCAGGGGATGAACACTGAAGCTTTCTTT. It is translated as CASSLSQGMNTEAFF.

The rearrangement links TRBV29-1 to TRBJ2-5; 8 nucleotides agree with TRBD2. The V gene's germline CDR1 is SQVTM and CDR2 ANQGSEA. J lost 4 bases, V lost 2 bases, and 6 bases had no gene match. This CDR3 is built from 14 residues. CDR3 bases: TGCAGCGTTGAACTCGGGACTAGGGGAGAGACCCAGTACTTC. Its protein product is CSVELGTRGETQYF.

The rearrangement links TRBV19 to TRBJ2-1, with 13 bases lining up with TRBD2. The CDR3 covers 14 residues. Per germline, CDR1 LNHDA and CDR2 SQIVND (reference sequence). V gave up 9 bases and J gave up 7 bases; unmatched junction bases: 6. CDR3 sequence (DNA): TGTGCCAGCCGACTAGCGGGGGGCACAAATGAGCAGTTCTTC. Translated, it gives CASRLAGGTNEQFF.

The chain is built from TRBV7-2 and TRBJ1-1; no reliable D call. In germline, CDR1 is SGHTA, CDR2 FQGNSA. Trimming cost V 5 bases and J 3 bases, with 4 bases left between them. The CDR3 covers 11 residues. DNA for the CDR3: TGTGCCAGCAGCCGGGACACTGAAGCTTTCTTT. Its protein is CASSRDTEAFF.